The 5 T cell receptor beta chains below were found in one sample sequenced in a study of cytomegalovirus exposure and HLA in healthy donors (dated by TCRdb to the late 2010s). Library construction relied on the immunoSEQ multiplex PCR assay. The multiplex PCR relied on a mix of 60 forward primers for TCR Vbeta segments and 13 reverse primers for TCR Jbeta segments. In TCRdb, the immuneACCESS table is reduced to in-frame sequences with V and J assigned. These tables do not hold every clone; where another copy was compared, an unresolved V gene accounts for under half, and the others remain unexplained. The sample profile shows roughly 140,000 clones; 70% to 90% of them were found once. The ten most abundant clones make up roughly 2.3% of the sample. Sequenced material: PBMCs. The receptors were sampled from a young woman in good health and CMV-seronegative.

This clone was seen a few times. The chain is built from TRBV10-3 and TRBJ2-1; 7 bases agree with TRBD2. The CDR3 is 14 residues long. Germline lookup yields CDR1 ENHRY and CDR2 SYGVKD. The junction had 4 bases not matched to a gene; V was cut back by 7 bases and J by 1 base. The CDR3 DNA follows: TGTGCCATCAACCCTAGCGGATCCTACAATGAGCAGTTCTTC. Protein: CAINPSGSYNEQFF.

This chain joins TRBV28 and TRBJ1-4; tentative D call: TRBD1 (5 bases). Germline V gene lookup returns CDR1 MDHEN and CDR2 SYDVKM. V was shortened by 1 base and J by 8 bases, with 14 bases between the two germline ends. The length of the CDR3 is 15 residues. CDR3 region: CASSLSAAGQEKLFF. The CDR3 bases are TGTGCCAGCAGTTTATCCGCAGCAGGACAAGAAAAACTGTTTTTT.

This sequence joins TRBV30 and TRBJ1-1; 9 bases are shared with TRBD1. V gave up 5 bases and J gave up 3 bases; unmatched junction bases: 13. The CDR3 is 16 amino acids. Germline values: CDR1 GTSNPN, CDR2 SVGIG (reference sequence). For the CDR3, the DNA is TGTGCCTGGCATTCCTGGGACAGGGCTTCATACACTGAAGCTTTCTTT. Protein: CAWHSWDRASYTEAFF.

The V call is TRBV7-2, the J call TRBJ2-7; no reliable D call. V was pared by 1 base and J by 2 bases, with 9 bases between. This CDR3 has 14 amino acids. Germline V CDR1 and CDR2: SGHTA, FQGNSA. The CDR3: CASSLVFGAYEQYF. CDR3 sequence (DNA): TGTGCCAGCAGCTTAGTTTTCGGAGCCTACGAGCAGTACTTC.

V is TRBV27 and J is TRBJ1-3; the D is unclear. The CDR3 has 15 residues. V dropped 2 bases and J dropped 8 bases, with 16 bases sitting between them. Germline CDR1 and CDR2: MNHEY and SMNVEV (reference sequence). As DNA, the CDR3 is TGTGCCAGCAGTTTAGAGTCGGCCAGGCGGGACACCATATATTTT. Translated: CASSLESARRDTIYF.